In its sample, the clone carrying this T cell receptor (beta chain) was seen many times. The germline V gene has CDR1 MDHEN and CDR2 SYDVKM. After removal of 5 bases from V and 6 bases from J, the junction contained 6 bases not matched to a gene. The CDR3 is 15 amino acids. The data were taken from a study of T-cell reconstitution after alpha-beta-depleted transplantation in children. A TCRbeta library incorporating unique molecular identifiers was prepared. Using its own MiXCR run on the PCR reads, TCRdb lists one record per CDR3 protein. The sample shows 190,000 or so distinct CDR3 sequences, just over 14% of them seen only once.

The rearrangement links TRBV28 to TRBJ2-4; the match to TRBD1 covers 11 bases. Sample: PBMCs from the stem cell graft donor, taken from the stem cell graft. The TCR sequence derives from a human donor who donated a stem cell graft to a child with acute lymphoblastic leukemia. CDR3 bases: TGTGCCAGCAGTCCGAGGGGGACAGGGGGAAACATTCAGTACTTC. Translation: CASSPRGTGGNIQYF.